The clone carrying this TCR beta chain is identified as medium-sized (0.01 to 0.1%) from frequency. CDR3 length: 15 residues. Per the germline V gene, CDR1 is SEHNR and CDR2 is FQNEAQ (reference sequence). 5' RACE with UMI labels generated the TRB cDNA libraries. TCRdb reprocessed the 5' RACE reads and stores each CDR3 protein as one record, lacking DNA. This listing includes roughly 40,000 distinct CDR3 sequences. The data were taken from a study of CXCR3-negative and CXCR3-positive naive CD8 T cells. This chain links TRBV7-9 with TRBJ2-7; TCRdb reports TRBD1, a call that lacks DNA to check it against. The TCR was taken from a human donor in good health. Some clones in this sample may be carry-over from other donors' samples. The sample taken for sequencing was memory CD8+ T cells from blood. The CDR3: CASSSGDRDPYEQYF.